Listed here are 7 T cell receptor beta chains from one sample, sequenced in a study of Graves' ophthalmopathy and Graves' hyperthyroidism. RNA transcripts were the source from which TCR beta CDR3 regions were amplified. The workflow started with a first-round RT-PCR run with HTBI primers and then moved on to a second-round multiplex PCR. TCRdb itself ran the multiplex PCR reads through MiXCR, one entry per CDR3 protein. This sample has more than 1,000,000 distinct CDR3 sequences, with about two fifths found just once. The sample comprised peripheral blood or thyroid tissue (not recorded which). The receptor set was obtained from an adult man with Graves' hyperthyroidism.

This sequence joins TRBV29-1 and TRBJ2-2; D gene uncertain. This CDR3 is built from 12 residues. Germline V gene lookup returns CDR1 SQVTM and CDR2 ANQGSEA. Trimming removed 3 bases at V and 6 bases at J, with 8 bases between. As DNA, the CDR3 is TGCAGCGTTGACGGCATGGCCGGGGAGCTGTTTTTT. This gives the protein CSVDGMAGELFF.

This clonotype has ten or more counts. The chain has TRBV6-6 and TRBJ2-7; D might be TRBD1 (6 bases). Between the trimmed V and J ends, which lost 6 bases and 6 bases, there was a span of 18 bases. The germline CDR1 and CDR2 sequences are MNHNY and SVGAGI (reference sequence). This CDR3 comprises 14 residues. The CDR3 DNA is TGTGCCAGCAGGTCCGGGACACCAGCAACCGAGCAGTACTTC. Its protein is CASRSGTPATEQYF.

The CDR3 sequence is CSVGSQGKVQETQYF. As DNA, the CDR3 is TGCAGCGTTGGGTCCCAGGGTAAAGTCCAAGAGACCCAGTACTTC. The J gene is TRBJ2-5, the V gene TRBV29-1; D is perhaps TRBD1 (5 bases). Trimming shortened V by 4 bases and J by 1 base, and 16 bases separated the two germline ends. This CDR3 contains 15 residues. Germline CDR1 and CDR2: SQVTM and ANQGSEA.

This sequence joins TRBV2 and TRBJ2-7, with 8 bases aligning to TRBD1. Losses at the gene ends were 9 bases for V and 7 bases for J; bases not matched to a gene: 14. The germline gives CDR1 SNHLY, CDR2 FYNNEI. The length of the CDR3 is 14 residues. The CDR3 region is CARTRGQGAEEQYF. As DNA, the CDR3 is TGTGCCAGAACCAGGGGGCAGGGGGCGGAGGAGCAGTACTTC. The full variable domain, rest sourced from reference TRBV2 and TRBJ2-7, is EPEVTQTPSHQVTQMGQEVILRCVPISNHLYFYWYRQILGQKVEFLVSFYNNEISEKSEIFDDQFSVERPDGSNFTLKIRSTKLEDSAMYFCARTRGQGAEEQYFGPGTRLTVT.

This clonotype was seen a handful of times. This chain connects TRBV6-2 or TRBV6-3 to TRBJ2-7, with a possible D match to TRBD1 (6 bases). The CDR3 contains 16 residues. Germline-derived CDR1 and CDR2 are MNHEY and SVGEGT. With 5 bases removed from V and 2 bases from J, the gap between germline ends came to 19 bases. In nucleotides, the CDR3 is TGTGCCAGCAGTCTAACGACAGGAGTAAATACCTACGAGCAGTACTTC. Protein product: CASSLTTGVNTYEQYF.

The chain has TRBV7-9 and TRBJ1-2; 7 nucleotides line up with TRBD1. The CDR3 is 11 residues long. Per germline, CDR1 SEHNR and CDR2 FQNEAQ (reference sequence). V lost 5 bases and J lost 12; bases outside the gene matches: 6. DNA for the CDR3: TGTGCCAGCAGCCCGAGACAGGGAAACACCTTC. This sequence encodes CASSPRQGNTF.

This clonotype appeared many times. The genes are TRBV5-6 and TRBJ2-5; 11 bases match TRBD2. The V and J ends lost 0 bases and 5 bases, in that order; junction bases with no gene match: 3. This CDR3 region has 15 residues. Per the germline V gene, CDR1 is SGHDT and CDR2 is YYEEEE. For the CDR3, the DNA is TGTGCCAGCAGCTTGGCTAGCGGGGGGTTCGAGACCCAGTACTTC. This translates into CASSLASGGFETQYF.